A single sample is the source of the 13 T cell receptor beta chains below, sequenced in a study of blood T cell repertoires in COVID-19. Sequenced by immunoSEQ multiplex PCR; TCRdb stores in-frame clones only, minus some. The profile covers approximately 280,000 clones, with 70% to 90% appearing a single time and about 8.5% taken by the ten largest. Sequencing was done on a sample of peripheral blood. Receptors were obtained from a man between 18 and 35 years old with active or convalescent COVID-19.

This clone was seen once. This chain joins TRBV2 and TRBJ2-7, with D hard to call. V was shortened by 6 bases and J by 1 base, with 10 bases between the two germline ends. Germline assignment: CDR1 SNHLY and CDR2 FYNNEI. The CDR3 is made up of 13 amino acids. CDR3 sequence: CASRPSASYEQYF. As DNA, the CDR3 is TGTGCCAGCAGGCCAAGCGCTTCCTACGAGCAGTACTTC.

This clone was counted between two and nine times. Other DNA variants within this sample encode the same CDR3. The V call is TRBV5-1, the J call TRBJ1-2, with TRBD1 identical over 9 bases. CDR1 and CDR2 (germline): SGHRS, YFSETQ. Trimming removed 5 bases from V and 2 bases from J; junction bases left unmatched: 4. The CDR3 is 14 residues long. As DNA, the CDR3 is TGCGCCAGCAGTCCCGGACAGGGGAACTATGGCTACACCTTC. The encoded protein is CASSPGQGNYGYTF.

The genes are TRBV21-1 and TRBJ2-3; no check of the table's D call, TRBD2, against the DNA was made. TRBV21-1 is listed as a pseudogene. The CDR3 length is 17 residues. CDR3 coding DNA: TGTGCCAGCAGCAAAGCCCGACTAGCGGTAGGGCCCGATACGCAGTATTTT. Translation gives CASSKARLAVGPDTQYF.

The V call is TRBV5-6, the J call TRBJ2-5; TRBD2 aligns across 8 bases. V lost 4 bases, J lost 5 bases, and 13 bases stayed unmatched. From germline, CDR1 is SGHDT and CDR2 YYEEEE. The CDR3 has 16 amino acids. In nucleotides, the CDR3 is TGTGCCAGCAGCCCGGGCGGGGGGACCTACGGGGAGACCCAGTACTTC. Residues: CASSPGGGTYGETQYF.

This clone is medium-sized in the sample. This sequence joins TRBV10-1 and TRBJ1-5; D gene ambiguous. V was trimmed by 7 bases and J by 3 bases, leaving 13 bases between them. Per the germline V gene, CDR1 is WNHNN and CDR2 is SYGVQD (reference sequence). There are 14 residues in the CDR3. CDR3 DNA sequence: TGCGCCAGCATCGGGGTGGCTTACAATCAGCCCCAGCATTTT. Amino acid sequence: CASIGVAYNQPQHF.

The chain carries TRBV5-6 and TRBJ2-7; D may be TRBD2 (5 bases). The length of the CDR3 is 12 residues. Germline V gives CDR1 SGHDT, CDR2 YYEEEE. Trimming left V 5 bases short and J 11 bases short, with 17 bases between. Here the CDR3 DNA reads TGTGCCAGCAGTATCTCAGACACGGGGAAGTACTTC. Its translation: CASSISDTGKYF.

The rearrangement links TRBV6-2 or TRBV6-3 to TRBJ2-7; 13 bases agree with TRBD2. CDR1 and CDR2 (germline): MNHEY, SVGEGT. The CDR3 consists of 17 residues. After removal of 5 bases from V and 0 bases from J, the junction contained 7 bases not matched to a gene. CDR3 DNA sequence: TGTGCCAGCAGTCCGGGACTAGCGGGGCCCCGCTCCTACGAGCAGTACTTC. Amino acids: CASSPGLAGPRSYEQYF.

The chain carries TRBV4-1 and TRBJ2-5; D ambiguous. Trimming took off 0 bases at V and 5 bases at J, with 4 bases between the two ends. Germline values: CDR1 MGHRA, CDR2 YSYEKL. The CDR3 is made up of 12 amino acids. The CDR3 loop reads CASSQDQETQYF. In DNA form, the CDR3 reads TGCGCCAGCAGCCAAGATCAGGAGACCCAGTACTTC.

The chain is built from TRBV11-2 and TRBJ2-2; possible D gene TRBD2, 5 bases. Germline V lookup: CDR1 SGHAT, CDR2 FQNNGV. The CDR3 runs to 18 residues. Trimming stripped 1 base from V and 8 bases from J, with 23 bases between. The CDR3 DNA is TGTGCCAGCAGCTTAGTAGTTTCCTGGGAGACCCTGGAGGGGGAGCTGTTTTTT. It specifies CASSLVVSWETLEGELFF.

This sequence joins TRBV9 and TRBJ2-2; D gene ambiguous. Trimming cost V 3 bases and J 6 bases, with 9 bases left between them. CDR1 and CDR2 (germline): SGDLS, YYNGEE. This CDR3 has 13 residues. DNA for the CDR3: TGTGCCAGCAGCGCTCATATAGCCGGGGAGCTGTTTTTT. Its protein is CASSAHIAGELFF.

This CDR3 reads CASGLDGTGVPSTRNTIYF. The CDR3 DNA is TGTGCTAGTGGTTTGGATGGGACAGGGGTCCCGTCTACCAGAAACACCATATATTTT. The chain combines TRBV12-5 with TRBJ1-3; 10 bases match TRBD1. Germline trimming cut 1 base from V and 5 bases from J; bases unmatched to any gene: 14. Per the germline V gene, CDR1 is LGHNT and CDR2 is FRNRAP. This CDR3 is built from 19 residues.

The rearrangement joins TRBV10-2 to TRBJ1-6, with 8 bases identical to TRBD1. J was trimmed by 5 bases and V by 0 bases; bases with no gene match: 6. Germline CDR1 WSHSY, CDR2 SAAADI. The CDR3 is 17 amino acids. CDR3 nucleotides: TGCGCCAGCAGTGAGTCGATTATGACAGGGGATAATTCACCCCTCCACTTT. Protein sequence: CASSESIMTGDNSPLHF.

The rearrangement joins TRBV27 to TRBJ2-7; TRBD2 matches at 14 bases. The CDR3 is made up of 15 amino acids. J lost 7 bases, V lost 3 bases, and 5 bases had no gene match. The germline V gene has CDR1 MNHEY and CDR2 SMNVEV (reference sequence). The CDR3 DNA sequence: TGTGCCAGCAGTTTTTCCGGGACTAGCGGGGGTGAGCAGTACTTC. Amino acids: CASSFSGTSGGEQYF.